The rows below give T cell receptor beta chains drawn from one sample of a study of T cell repertoires in cytomegalovirus infection. Their specific antigens are unknown. From the reads, TCRdb called clonotypes with MiXCR, one entry per CDR3 protein. Of about 570,000 distinct CDR3 sequences listed, about 39% were seen once; the top ten hold roughly 50%. Material: cultured PBMCs, obtained from culture after CMV antigen stimulation. Source of these receptors: a human donor in good health (CMV status not recorded). Some clones in this sample may be carry-over from other donors' samples. The CDR3 runs from the conserved cysteine through the conserved F or W. Each record gives: J gene, V gene, D gene, clone size, CDR3 DNA, CDR3 protein. A D gene is named only where the DNA matches it firmly. A clone size is listed for some rows: how often the clone was seen (once, few, many), or a class if it is expanded.

j_gene: TRBJ2-5
v_gene: TRBV10-3
d_gene: TRBD2
abundance: .
CDR3nt: TGTGCCATCAGTGAGTCGCTTCAGCCACCCCTAGCGGGAGGGCAAGAGACCCAGTACTTC
CDR3aa: CAISESLQPPLAGGQETQYF

j_gene: TRBJ1-1
v_gene: TRBV7-2
d_gene: .
abundance: few
CDR3nt: TGTGCCAGCAGCTTAGATGGACGCATCCAAGCTTTCTTT
CDR3aa: CASSLDGRIQAFF

j_gene: TRBJ1-3
v_gene: TRBV4-3
d_gene: .
abundance: few
CDR3nt: TGCGCCAGCAGCCAAGAAGCGGCCTCCTCTGGAAACACCATATATTTT
CDR3aa: CASSQEAASSGNTIYF

j_gene: TRBJ2-1
v_gene: TRBV11-2
d_gene: TRBD2
abundance: few
CDR3nt: TGTGCCAGCAGCTTATTCCTAGCGGCATACAATGAGCAGTTCTTC
CDR3aa: CASSLFLAAYNEQFF

j_gene: TRBJ1-1
v_gene: TRBV29-1
d_gene: .
abundance: .
CDR3nt: TGCAGCGTACAGATGTTGGGACCGACGAACACTGAAGCTTTCTTT
CDR3aa: CSVQMLGPTNTEAFF

j_gene: TRBJ1-2
v_gene: TRBV7-6
d_gene: TRBD1
abundance: many
CDR3nt: TGTGCCAGCAGCGCAACAGGGGGCTCAGATGGCTACACCTTC
CDR3aa: CASSATGGSDGYTF

j_gene: TRBJ2-3
v_gene: TRBV7-2
d_gene: TRBD2
abundance: few
CDR3nt: TGTGCCAGCAGCTTAGGGGAGGTGGGGCTAGCGGGTGTTACGCAGTATTTT
CDR3aa: CASSLGEVGLAGVTQYF

j_gene: TRBJ2-7
v_gene: TRBV7-6
d_gene: .
abundance: .
CDR3nt: TGTGCCAGCAGCCGCAACGCAGGTTTCTCCTACGAGCAGTACTTC
CDR3aa: CASSRNAGFSYEQYF

j_gene: TRBJ1-6
v_gene: TRBV7-9
d_gene: .
abundance: .
CDR3nt: TGTGCCACTAACCGGGACGGGAACGGTTCACCCCTCCACTTT
CDR3aa: CATNRDGNGSPLHF

j_gene: TRBJ2-5
v_gene: TRBV7-2
d_gene: .
abundance: few
CDR3nt: TGTGCCAGCAGCTTAGTGGAGGCGAAGACCCAGTACTTC
CDR3aa: CASSLVEAKTQYF

j_gene: TRBJ2-3
v_gene: TRBV7-8
d_gene: .
abundance: few
CDR3nt: TGTGCCAGCAGCTGGGGGGTGGCGGGGCCGCTCGGTACGCAGTATTTT
CDR3aa: CASSWGVAGPLGTQYF

j_gene: TRBJ2-3
v_gene: TRBV7-9
d_gene: .
abundance: few
CDR3nt: TGTGCCAGCAGCTTTTTTCGCCCCAGTGATACGCAGTATTTT
CDR3aa: CASSFFRPSDTQYF

j_gene: TRBJ2-5
v_gene: TRBV7-8
d_gene: TRBD2
abundance: .
CDR3nt: TGTGCCAGCAGCTTAGGCCGACTAGCGGGCGTCCGGGAGACCCAGTACTTC
CDR3aa: CASSLGRLAGVRETQYF

j_gene: TRBJ1-2
v_gene: TRBV7-2
d_gene: .
abundance: few
CDR3nt: TGTGCCAGCAGCTTCAAACAGGGCTATGGCTACACCTTC
CDR3aa: CASSFKQGYGYTF

j_gene: TRBJ1-2
v_gene: TRBV7-2
d_gene: .
abundance: .
CDR3nt: TGTGCCAGCAGCCGGCCGGGGGTCGGGGGCTACACCTTC
CDR3aa: CASSRPGVGGYTF

j_gene: TRBJ2-5
v_gene: TRBV10-3
d_gene: .
abundance: .
CDR3nt: TGTGCCATCAGTGGAAAGTTGGAAGAGACCCAGTACTTC
CDR3aa: CAISGKLEETQYF

j_gene: TRBJ2-1
v_gene: TRBV4-2
d_gene: .
abundance: .
CDR3nt: TGTGCCAGCAGCCCTCACGCGCCGTTAAATGAGCAGTTCTTC
CDR3aa: CASSPHAPLNEQFF

j_gene: TRBJ1-2
v_gene: TRBV11-2
d_gene: .
abundance: few
CDR3nt: TGTGCCAGCAGCCTGAAATATGGGGACGCCAACTATCCCACCTTC
CDR3aa: CASSLKYGDANYPTF

j_gene: TRBJ2-2
v_gene: TRBV7-4
d_gene: TRBD1
abundance: .
CDR3nt: TGTGCCAGCAGCGAGGGGACAGATAACGGGGAGCTGTTTTTT
CDR3aa: CASSEGTDNGELFF

j_gene: TRBJ2-7
v_gene: TRBV10-3
d_gene: TRBD2
abundance: .
CDR3nt: TGTGCCATCCGGATGGGGAGCGGGACGTACGAGCAGTACTTC
CDR3aa: CAIRMGSGTYEQYF

j_gene: TRBJ2-2
v_gene: TRBV7-9
d_gene: TRBD2
abundance: once
CDR3nt: TGTGCCAACCCGCCGGAGCGGGAAAGCACCGGGGAGCTGTTTTTT
CDR3aa: CANPPERESTGELFF

j_gene: TRBJ1-2
v_gene: TRBV10-3
d_gene: .
abundance: .
CDR3nt: TGTGCCATCAGTGAGGCTCTGGGGGCAAGCTACACCTTC
CDR3aa: CAISEALGASYTF

j_gene: TRBJ1-6
v_gene: TRBV7-2
d_gene: .
abundance: many
CDR3nt: TGTGCCAGCAGCTTAGATAGGCTTTATAATTCACCCCTCCACTTT
CDR3aa: CASSLDRLYNSPLHF

j_gene: TRBJ2-3
v_gene: TRBV10-3
d_gene: TRBD2
abundance: .
CDR3nt: TGTGCCATCAGTGAGAATAGCGGGGGGCCAGATACGCAGTATTTT
CDR3aa: CAISENSGGPDTQYF

j_gene: TRBJ2-5
v_gene: TRBV7-7
d_gene: TRBD2
abundance: .
CDR3nt: TGTGCCAGCAGCTTGAGCGGGGCGAAACAAGAGACCCAGTACTTC
CDR3aa: CASSLSGAKQETQYF

j_gene: TRBJ2-1
v_gene: TRBV7-2
d_gene: .
abundance: .
CDR3nt: TGTGCCAGCAGCTTAAATCCCCTTCAGACCGATGAGCAGTTCTTC
CDR3aa: CASSLNPLQTDEQFF

j_gene: TRBJ1-5
v_gene: TRBV7-2
d_gene: TRBD1
abundance: many
CDR3nt: TGTGCCAGCAGCCCTCGGACAGGGATAAATCAGCCCCAGCATTTT
CDR3aa: CASSPRTGINQPQHF

j_gene: TRBJ1-1
v_gene: TRBV5-6
d_gene: .
abundance: once
CDR3nt: TGTGCCAGCAGCTTTTCGCAAGCGAACACTGAAGCTTTCTTT
CDR3aa: CASSFSQANTEAFF

j_gene: TRBJ1-1
v_gene: TRBV7-2
d_gene: .
abundance: few
CDR3nt: TGTGCCAGCAGCCCGAGACGTCAGACGTTAAACACTGAAGCTTTCTTT
CDR3aa: CASSPRRQTLNTEAFF

j_gene: TRBJ1-1
v_gene: TRBV14
d_gene: .
abundance: .
CDR3nt: TGTGCCAGCAGCCAATGGCAGGGGAACACTGAAGCTTTCTTT
CDR3aa: CASSQWQGNTEAFF

j_gene: TRBJ2-7
v_gene: TRBV7-2
d_gene: TRBD2
abundance: few
CDR3nt: TGTGCCAGCAGCAGTTCAGGGACTAATTCCTACGAGCAGTACTTC
CDR3aa: CASSSSGTNSYEQYF

j_gene: TRBJ1-2
v_gene: TRBV29-1
d_gene: .
abundance: .
CDR3nt: TGCAGCGGACTTGACCAGAACTATGGCTACACCTTC
CDR3aa: CSGLDQNYGYTF

j_gene: TRBJ1-1
v_gene: TRBV29-1
d_gene: .
abundance: .
CDR3nt: TGCAGCGTTTGGGACGGATTGAACACTGAAGCTTTCTTT
CDR3aa: CSVWDGLNTEAFF